This TCR beta chain was retrieved from a study of CD8+CD57+ T cells in acquired aplastic anemia. Study background: Yields of DNA that came from sorted CD4+ and CD8+ cells averaged about 2.9 ug. On average, healthy donors gave about 10.8 million reads for CD4+ cells. Study outcomes and limitations: Overlap between patients and controls comprised twenty-nine CD8+ CDR3 sequences.

V was pared by 0 bases and J by 6 bases, with 6 bases between. Germline CDR1 LNHNV, CDR2 YYDKDF (reference sequence). The CDR3 spans 12 residues. CDR3 and TCR beta VDJ profiling relied on a genomic DNA template. MiXCR, applied by TCRdb to the reads, yields one record per CDR3 protein. The data hold 40,000 or so distinct CDR3 sequences, with 76% observed a single time. The sample holds a few counts of this clonotype. Its cognate antigen is unknown. This sequence originates from a human donor in good health, serving as a control. Sequenced: sorted CD4+, CD8+, or CD8+CD57+ T cells (not recorded which) from PBMCs. The rearrangement links TRBV15 to TRBJ2-7; no clear D gene. The CDR3 reads CATSRDTAEQYV. In nucleotides, the CDR3 is TGTGCCACCAGCAGAGATACGGCCGAGCAGTACGTC.